These 3 T cell receptor beta chains share one sample of origin, sequenced in a study of OX40 agonist ivuxolimab in advanced cancers. Some clones are missing from TCRdb's copy, which holds only in-frame ones; the method was immunoSEQ multiplex PCR. The table lists 80,000 or so clones, just under 95% of them singletons. The sample here was CD4+ or CD8+ T cells sorted from blood, taken in a trial of the OX40 agonist ivuxolimab. These receptors originate from an adult with an advanced solid tumor such as melanoma, head and neck, liver or kidney cancer.

The chain links TRBV4-3 to TRBJ2-7, with TRBD1 matching 8 bases. This CDR3 has 16 residues. Trimming at V came to 0 bases and at J to 3 bases, leaving 7 bases not matched to a gene. Germline V gene sequence: CDR1 LGHNA, CDR2 YSLEER. The DNA for the CDR3 is TGCGCCAGCAGCCAAGATTCAGGGGGCGGATTCTACGAGCAGTACTTC. It encodes CASSQDSGGGFYEQYF.

The J gene is TRBJ2-5, the V gene TRBV10-3; 9 nucleotides line up with TRBD1. J was trimmed by 2 bases and V by 0 bases; bases with no gene match: 4. Germline values: CDR1 ENHRY, CDR2 SYGVKD. The CDR3 is made up of 16 amino acids. The CDR3 DNA reads as TGTGCCATCAGTGAGTCGGGGACAGGGAGACAAGAGACCCAGTACTTC. Its translation is CAISESGTGRQETQYF.

The CDR3 nucleotides read TGTGCCAGCAGCTTAGGGTTCGCCGGGGAGCTGTTTTTT. It yields the protein CASSLGFAGELFF. This sequence joins TRBV7-8 and TRBJ2-2; D is unresolved. The CDR3 length is 13 residues. The V end was cut by 1 base, the J end by 6 bases, with 6 bases between. Germline loops: CDR1 SGHVS, CDR2 FQNEAQ.